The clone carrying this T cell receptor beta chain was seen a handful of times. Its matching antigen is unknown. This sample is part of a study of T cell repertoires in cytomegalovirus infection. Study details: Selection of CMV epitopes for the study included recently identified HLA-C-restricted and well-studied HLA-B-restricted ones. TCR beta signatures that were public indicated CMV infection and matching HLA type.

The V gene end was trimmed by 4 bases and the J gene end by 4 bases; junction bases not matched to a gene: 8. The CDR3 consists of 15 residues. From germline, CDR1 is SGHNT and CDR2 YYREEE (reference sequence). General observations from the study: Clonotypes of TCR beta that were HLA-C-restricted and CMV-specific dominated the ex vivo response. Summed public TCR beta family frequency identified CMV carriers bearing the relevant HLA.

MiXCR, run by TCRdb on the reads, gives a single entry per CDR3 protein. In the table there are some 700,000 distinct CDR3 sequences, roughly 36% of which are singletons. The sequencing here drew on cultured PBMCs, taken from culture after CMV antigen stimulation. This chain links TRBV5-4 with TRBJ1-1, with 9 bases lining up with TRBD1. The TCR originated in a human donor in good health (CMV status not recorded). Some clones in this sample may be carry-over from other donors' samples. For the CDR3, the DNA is TGTGCCAGCAGCGTCGCCGGGACAGGGAGCACTGAAGCTTTCTTT. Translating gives CASSVAGTGSTEAFF.